This section outlines one T cell receptor (beta chain) sequence together with its context. The antigen remains unidentified. The CDR3 runs 15 residues. Germline CDR1 is MNHEY and CDR2 is SVGAGI. With 6 bases clipped from V and 0 bases from J, the junction kept 5 bases outside the gene matches. The data were taken from a study of cytotoxic CD8 clonotypes in ibrutinib-treated CLL. Notes on the study in general: Treatment saw public clonotypes, which were uncommon, either contract or stay stable.

The protocol was immunoSEQ multiplex PCR, while the TCRdb copy is restricted to in-frame clones and leaves out a portion. The profile shows roughly 180,000 clones, over 55% of them singletons. The V gene is TRBV6-5, the J gene TRBJ1-5; TRBD1 aligns across 7 bases. Sequences were derived from PBMCs, sampled after 24 months of ibrutinib treatment. This receptor was obtained from a human donor with chronic lymphocytic leukemia. CDR3 coding DNA: TGTGCCAGCAGCTCCCGACAGGGTAGCAATCAGCCCCAGCATTTT. Protein sequence: CASSSRQGSNQPQHF.